This is a list of T cell receptor beta chains from one sample in a study of blood T cell repertoires in COVID-19. TCRdb's table, derived via immunoSEQ multiplex PCR, lists solely in-frame clones and lacks some. The repertoire consists of some 220,000 clones, with 80% occurring once and the leading ten covering about 13%. What was sequenced was peripheral blood. These receptors came from a human donor in a cohort sampled during active COVID-19. The conserved cysteine and the conserved F or W are not part of the CDR3 here. The order of the fields is V gene, J gene, CDR3 protein.

V: TRBV7-2; J: TRBJ1-2; CDR3: ASSPWGVDGYT
V: TRBV12-3/TRBV12-4; J: TRBJ1-2; CDR3: ASSLVENYGYT
V: TRBV5-6; J: TRBJ2-7; CDR3: ASSQTGQKRGEQY
V: TRBV4-1; J: TRBJ2-1; CDR3: ASTKTEAQDYNEQF
V: TRBV5-1; J: TRBJ2-2; CDR3: ASSLEVGGNTGELF
V: TRBV5-8; J: TRBJ1-5; CDR3: ASSSRTSLSNQPQH
V: TRBV7-3; J: TRBJ2-7; CDR3: ASSSSGGYEQY
V: TRBV5-1; J: TRBJ1-1; CDR3: ASSLGDRNTEAF
V: TRBV13; J: TRBJ2-6; CDR3: ASSNKPGANVLT
V: TRBV7-8; J: TRBJ1-2; CDR3: ASSFKTGGNGYT
V: TRBV5-5; J: TRBJ2-5; CDR3: ASSFLTIQETQY
V: TRBV5-1; J: TRBJ2-1; CDR3: ASSLVVAGYNEQF
V: TRBV4-1; J: TRBJ2-2; CDR3: ASSQAGLAGVTNTGELF
V: TRBV11-2; J: TRBJ2-2; CDR3: ASTGGLAGMSGELF
V: TRBV5-6; J: TRBJ2-2; CDR3: ASRLQATGTGELF
V: TRBV5-6; J: TRBJ2-3; CDR3: ASSLGLVSDTQY
V: TRBV7-9; J: TRBJ1-2; CDR3: ASSLSTGTGMYGYT
V: TRBV6-5; J: TRBJ2-7; CDR3: ASSYGATYEQY
V: TRBV4-2; J: TRBJ2-4; CDR3: ASSQDLASGSRHIQY
V: TRBV7-9; J: TRBJ1-2; CDR3: ASSLANGGSYT
V: TRBV4-1; J: TRBJ2-7; CDR3: ASSQERRTSYEQY
V: TRBV5-1; J: TRBJ2-7; CDR3: ASSLLAGGLYEQY
V: TRBV28; J: TRBJ2-2; CDR3: ASKWGGPNTGELF
V: TRBV7-2; J: TRBJ1-5; CDR3: ASSLGQGRGSNQPQH
V: TRBV5-4; J: TRBJ2-5; CDR3: ASSPTGRGRETQY
V: TRBV2; J: TRBJ2-3; CDR3: ASGRSTDTQY
V: TRBV7-3; J: TRBJ2-3; CDR3: ASSPTGAKDTQY
V: TRBV18; J: TRBJ1-5; CDR3: ASSPMPLSAGGQPQH
V: TRBV11-3; J: TRBJ2-3; CDR3: ASSWTSGDTQY
V: TRBV25-1; J: TRBJ2-2; CDR3: ASSEGDRDTGELF
V: TRBV7-2; J: TRBJ2-7; CDR3: ASSFSGTGTGGSYEQY
V: TRBV5-1; J: TRBJ1-1; CDR3: ASSFGSRGNTEAF
V: TRBV5-1; J: TRBJ1-4; CDR3: ASSYGTGAGVGEKLF
V: TRBV7-9; J: TRBJ2-7; CDR3: AGSRQGGGEQY
V: TRBV6-4; J: TRBJ1-5; CDR3: ASSDSTRVSNQPQH
V: TRBV2; J: TRBJ1-5; CDR3: ASIDRGNQPQH
V: TRBV4-1; J: TRBJ2-1; CDR3: ASSQETSGDYNEQF
V: TRBV4-3; J: TRBJ1-3; CDR3: ASSQEQGSGNTIY
V: TRBV10-3; J: TRBJ2-7; CDR3: AISDRDRHRDYEQY
V: TRBV5-4; J: TRBJ1-1; CDR3: ASSLDGDRASEAF
V: TRBV24-1; J: TRBJ1-5; CDR3: ATSEPWGQGNNQPQH
V: TRBV2; J: TRBJ1-5; CDR3: ASSEKVRPNQPQH
V: TRBV5-1; J: TRBJ1-5; CDR3: ASSSFGGKDQPQH
V: TRBV7-2; J: TRBJ2-1; CDR3: ASSLAWDYRYNEQF
V: TRBV5-4; J: TRBJ2-1; CDR3: ASTPTRNEQF
V: TRBV6-5; J: TRBJ1-3; CDR3: ASRDRGAGNTIY
V: TRBV4-1; J: TRBJ1-5; CDR3: ASSQGIRGRGNQPQH
V: TRBV10-2; J: TRBJ2-3; CDR3: ASSFPPPKGSGESTDTQY
V: TRBV10-3; J: TRBJ2-3; CDR3: AISDRRDLTDTQY
V: TRBV28; J: TRBJ1-2; CDR3: ASSPGGGGNYGYT
V: TRBV3-1/TRBV3-2; J: TRBJ1-3; CDR3: ASSNNRHRGVYSGNTIY
V: TRBV6-5; J: TRBJ1-1; CDR3: ASRRGNTEAF
V: TRBV11-3; J: TRBJ2-5; CDR3: ASSTRLAGEETQY